This T cell receptor beta chain emerged from a study of cytomegalovirus exposure and HLA in healthy donors (dated by TCRdb to 2016 to 2017). Background for the entire study: According to an earlier analysis of 450 to 650 of the donors, about 180 million T cells yielded some 120 million unique TCR beta sequences and 276 Gb of sequence data. Approximately 310 gigabases of sequencing data and roughly 90 million unique TCR sequences were included in an early release covering several hundred HLA-typed donors. Of the roughly 420 genotyped donors, less than 85% were placed in the genetic ancestry cluster associated with self-reported Caucasian donors. The study aimed to test whether signatures of past pathogen exposure could be identified by cataloging public T cell receptors. The T cell repertoires of some 700 subjects were profiled by immunosequencing and related to cytomegalovirus serostatus. Besides the first cohort of 500 to 700 subjects, a separate validation cohort made up of roughly 120 different subjects was used. High-throughput TCR immunosequencing, statistical association of individual TCRs with disease status, and machine learning were combined to predict cytomegalovirus infection status. In a later analysis, previously published TCR beta repertoires from 550 to 750 donors were re-analyzed and high-resolution HLA genotyping was added so that TCR occurrence patterns could be studied. The later analysis used no new phenotypic data to find candidate immune exposures, relying instead on TCR beta sequences and their occurrence across donors. An earlier analysis of some 500 of the donors used high-throughput TCR beta sequencing to judge whether each TCR beta V gene segment behaved as functional or pseudogenic. Alongside the repertoire data, information on donor age, sex, ethnicity and CMV serostatus was compiled. A later genetic analysis used genome-wide SNP genotypes for about 65% of the roughly 700 donors, treating that subset as a discovery cohort. All discovery cohort repertoires had been generated using a single sequencing platform. HLA typing covered class I and class II loci at four-digit resolution. The number of donors typed differed by locus, with 629-630 for A, B, C, DRB1 and DQB1, around 500 for DQA1, about 610 for DPA1, and under 490 for DPB1. Four to six DR-DQ haplotypes were handled as single units for association and clustering, since linkage in the cohort was strong. Across about 370 genotyped donors of the cohort, an average of 235,054 unique TCR beta nucleotide sequences per donor were sequenced, and roughly 17% of those sequences were non-productive. What the work shows at the level of the full study, not this receptor alone: Linkage disequilibrium might explain the correlated functional status among segregating V segments, but an unknown experimental factor could not be excluded. Some 16 rarely observed V segments, including chromosome 9 orphons, were excluded from the earlier analysis of approximately 500 of the donors because counts were too low. Because the 87-base-pair reads could not distinguish some IMGT-functional V segments, including TRBV6-2 and TRBV6-3, those segments were excluded. When HLA alleles, especially DR and DQ, strongly co-occurred, TCR associations were difficult to assign to individual alleles. In an earlier analysis of a few hundred of the donors, most TCR beta V segments were observed in productive rearrangements about 87% or about 30% of the time, broadly matching IMGT annotations. Roughly uniform sequencing depth across donors was assumed in presence/absence analyses, although this assumption may not hold. Because HLA typing was missing for some donors at each locus, association tests included only the typed subset. In this cohort, only TCR beta chains were sequenced, and detectable features were limited by the absence of alpha or paired-chain data. A further reported finding was that TCR beta sequences accurately predicted the HLA-A and HLA-B alleles for most subjects in the first cohort. V-gene and J-gene trimming of TCR beta chains was associated with a missense DCLRE1C variant in a later genetic analysis, and the association was replicated in an independent cohort. A cluster of highly shared sequence variants was judged likely to be a technical artifact of the sequencing pipeline. In a later analysis, several top co-occurrence clusters were reported to appear linked to parvovirus B19, influenza, CMV and Epstein-Barr virus. According to the authors, the approach could potentially be generalized to other disease states and immunological phenotypes. Across donors, most TCR sequences were observed very rarely, whereas some public TCRs were present in many individuals. According to a later analysis, TCR association rates differed among HLA loci, with DRB1 alleles showing the most associated TCRs and HLA-C alleles showing the fewest. A later genetic analysis reported fewer N-insertions in productive TCRs among donors in an Asian-associated ancestry cluster than the roughly 720-donor mean. In the study, some 160 TCR beta chains were listed as associated with cytomegalovirus. The classifier was reported to diagnose cytomegalovirus status with high specificity and sensitivity in both the original and validation cohorts. CMV serostatus was the only immune exposure information available for the cohort. A few of the identified cytomegalovirus-associated TCR beta chains were confirmed in vitro to be specific for cytomegalovirus antigens. A later analysis associated roughly 17,000 TCR beta sequences with specific HLA alleles at a false discovery rate of 0.05. Compared with equally common non-associated chains, HLA-associated TCR beta chains in a later analysis were more clonally expanded and had lower generation probabilities. A later analysis found that most CMV-associated TCR beta chains appeared HLA-restricted, with HLA associations seemingly driven largely by CMV exposure.

On this clone itself: The target of this receptor is not known. No much larger clonotype is one base removed from it; base qualities were not supplied.

Libraries came from the immunoSEQ multiplex PCR assay. For the multiplex PCR, a mixture combining 60 forward primers for TCR Vbeta segments and 13 reverse primers for TCR Jbeta segments was used. A multiplex PCR assay on genomic DNA amplified the CDR3 region of rearranged TCR beta genes. Amplified TCR beta libraries were sequenced as 87-base-pair reads on the Illumina HiSeq System. Processing in the source paper ran as follows. In a later analysis, tens of millions of unique TCR beta chains were counted across the 500 to 850 repertoires, and approximately 9.9 million of these chains were shared by at least two donors. To remove PCR and sequencing errors, raw reads were error-corrected and collapsed into unique sequences using a nearest-neighbor algorithm that merged closely related sequences. CDR3 sequences were aligned to IMGT reference sequences to assign V, D and J gene segments. For a sequence to be retained, a match of at least six nucleotides was required to both a V gene segment and a J gene segment. Rearrangements were classified as productive when the CDR3 lacked stop codons and remained in frame with V and J, and all other rearrangements were classified as non-productive. Following IMGT convention, CDR3 was defined as the stretch from the second conserved V-encoded cysteine to the conserved J-encoded phenylalanine. The earlier analysis of 450 to 750 of the donors excluded any sequence lacking an unambiguous match to a single V gene segment. An earlier analysis of several hundred of the donors called V segments functional above 56.7% productive rearrangements and segregating when the between-donor standard deviation exceeded 5%. A statistical classification framework was built for diagnosing cytomegalovirus status from the catalog of TCR beta chain sequences. V and J gene assignment, in a later analysis, came from comparing TCR nucleotide sequences with IMGT/GENE-DB human TR gene sequences. In a later analysis, CDR3 sequences and most-parsimonious VDJ recombination scenarios were assigned using the TCRdist pipeline. In a later analysis, each TCR beta chain was defined by its CDR3 amino acid sequence together with its V-gene family, and reads without a unique V-gene family were excluded. In a later analysis, 450 to 600 highly shared, low-generation-probability nucleotide sequences were removed to address suspected cross-contamination and a sequencing artifact. In a later analysis, a clonal expansion index for each public chain was calculated from normalized within-repertoire ranks of inferred template counts. In a later analysis, generation probabilities were computed with a VDJ recombination model fitted to out-of-frame rearrangements, and the resulting probabilities were checked against IGoR. In a later analysis, hypergeometric tests were used to score TCR-TCR, TCR-HLA and TCR-CMV co-occurrence, with a repertoire-size bias correction applied to TCR pairs. In a later analysis, false discovery rates were estimated by permuting HLA or CMV assignments 20 times. In a later analysis, co-occurring TCRs were grouped with DBSCAN, and TCRdist sequence similarity was added when clustering was performed within HLA-allele-positive subsets. Repertoires with fewer than 30,000 or more than 120,000 public chains were left out of co-occurrence clustering, as were several repertoires with anomalous nucleotide sharing. The immuneACCESS repertoire file appears here via TCRdb, limited to in-frame rearrangements. These files lack a portion of the clones; in checked studies, under half of the deficit traces to unresolved V genes, and the cause of the others is not known. The V and J calls and clone size come from that table; D and trimming were worked out from the DNA. The sample table records roughly 150,000 clones; roughly 81% of these occur just once. Around 2.6% of the sample goes to the ten largest clones.

CDR1 and CDR2, looked up from the germline V gene (reference sequence), are LNHDA and SQIVND. The CDR3, from cysteine to phenylalanine, totals 15 residues. Only the CDR3 DNA stays, 45 bases, in frame from base 1. Deletion took 5 bases off V and 0 bases off J, with a span of 13 bases between the germline ends. In total, over 600 healthy bone marrow donors made up the cohort. At the time of sampling, all cohort members were nominally healthy, though unrecorded immune exposures were likely present. The donor was CMV seropositive and belonged to the group of 250 to 300 seropositive cohort members. A peripheral blood sample was provided by each donor, and peripheral blood mononuclear cells were used for TCR beta sequencing. The Qiagen DNeasy Blood Extraction Kit was used to extract genomic DNA from the blood cell samples.

Specimen: PBMCs. This TCR derives from a man aged 30 to 39 in good health and CMV-seropositive. Recombination joined TRBV19 with TRBJ1-1; a weak D assignment points to TRBD1 (5 bases agree). The DNA sequence reads TGTGCCAGTAGTTGGGGCCGCCAAATGAACACTGAAGCTTTCTTT. Translated, this gives CASSWGRQMNTEAFF.